These 22 T cell receptor beta chains share one sample of origin, sequenced in a study of a mutant IDH1 vaccine in newly diagnosed glioma. Time point described: week 5, during vaccination. A 20-mer mutant IDH1 peptide at 300 ug was injected subcutaneously with topical imiquimod. For these TCRs, the target antigens are not known. TCRdb keeps only in-frame clones here, not all; method: immunoSEQ multiplex PCR. The sample has about 75,000 clones, more than 85% seen once; the top ten hold 0.5% to 0.7%. Specimen: PBMCs, collected from a glioma patient whose treatment included an IDH1 peptide vaccine. The source of these receptors is a woman between 50 and 59 years old with glioma.

The sample holds one count of this clone. This chain connects TRBV27 to TRBJ2-7; 9 bases line up with TRBD2. CDR3 size: 14 residues. Trimming removed 8 bases from V and 4 bases from J; junction bases left unmatched: 9. Germline V CDR1 and CDR2: MNHEY, SMNVEV (reference sequence). Written as DNA, the CDR3 is TGTGCCAGCGCCCAGGCGGGAGGGGAGTACGAGCAGTACTTC. This translates into CASAQAGGEYEQYF.

CDR3 in DNA: TGCGCCAGCAGCCAAGACGGCCTAACTAACAATGAGCAGTTCTTC. This codes for CASSQDGLTNNEQFF. The rearrangement joins TRBV4-1 to TRBJ2-1; D uncertain. CDR1 is MGHRA and CDR2 is YSYEKL in the germline V gene. The CDR3 sequence is 15 residues long. V shed 0 bases and J shed 5 bases, with 11 bases lying between them.

The rearrangement joins TRBV29-1 to TRBJ2-5; D perhaps matches TRBD1 (6 bases). This CDR3 spans 13 amino acids. V was pared by 4 bases and J by 4 bases, with 13 bases between. CDR1 and CDR2 from the germline V gene are SQVTM and ANQGSEA. The chain's CDR3 is CSVAHRASETQYF. CDR3 nucleotides: TGCAGCGTTGCCCACAGGGCGTCAGAGACCCAGTACTTC.

The CDR3 coding sequence is TGTGCCAGCAGCGAAAGGACAGGGGGCAATCAGCCCCAGCATTTT. Translating gives CASSERTGGNQPQHF. The gene calls are TRBV9 and TRBJ1-5; 9 nucleotides agree with TRBD1. The CDR3 totals 15 residues. The J segment lost 2 bases and the V segment lost 3 bases, leaving 3 bases of the junction unmatched. In germline, CDR1 is SGDLS, CDR2 YYNGEE.

V gene TRBV28 combines with J gene TRBJ2-1; 10 bases fit TRBD1. The CDR3 runs to 15 residues. Germline V gene lookup returns CDR1 MDHEN and CDR2 SYDVKM. The V gene end was trimmed by 3 bases and the J gene end by 2 bases; junction bases not matched to a gene: 1. CDR3 loop: CASSFDRGPYNEQFF. The CDR3 DNA follows: TGTGCCAGCAGTTTCGACAGGGGGCCCTACAATGAGCAGTTCTTC.

V gene TRBV6-1 combines with J gene TRBJ2-1; 10 positions agree with TRBD2. Trimming took 0 bases from V and 9 from J; bases not matched to a gene: 14. This CDR3 region has 18 residues. Looked up from germline, CDR1 is MNHNS and CDR2 is SASEGT. CDR3 loop: CASSEAGWLAGVKGEQFF. The DNA for the CDR3 is TGTGCCAGCAGTGAAGCTGGGTGGCTAGCGGGAGTCAAGGGTGAGCAGTTCTTC.

The gene calls are TRBV6-6 and TRBJ2-3, with TRBD2 matching 16 bases. The V gene's germline CDR1 is MNHNY and CDR2 SVGAGI (reference sequence). CDR3 length: 14 amino acids. The junction had 5 bases not matched to a gene; V was cut back by 5 bases and J by 12 bases. CDR3 sequence reads: CASSKGLAGGPQYF. Here the CDR3 DNA reads TGTGCCAGCAGTAAGGGACTAGCGGGAGGGCCTCAGTATTTT.

The chain links TRBV11-1 to TRBJ1-5; D gene ambiguous. Trimming removed 3 bases from V and 4 bases from J, with 10 bases in between. CDR3 length: 14 amino acids. Germline assignment: CDR1 SGHAT and CDR2 FQDESV (reference sequence). CDR3 coding DNA: TGTGCCAGCAGCTTGGCGAGGATTAATCAGCCCCAGCATTTT. Encoded protein: CASSLARINQPQHF.

V usage is TRBV19 and J usage is TRBJ2-2; 8 bases align to TRBD2. CDR1 is LNHDA, CDR2 SQIVND, per germline (reference sequence). V trimming: 7 bases; J trimming: 3 bases; junction bases outside the gene matches: 10. The CDR3 spans 16 residues. The CDR3 spells CASTSERESDTGELFF. Written as DNA, the CDR3 is TGTGCCAGTACCAGCGAGCGGGAGTCAGACACCGGGGAGCTGTTTTTT.

The gene calls are TRBV10-3 and TRBJ2-7; TRBD2 matches 13 bases. The CDR3 covers 16 residues. The germline V gene has CDR1 ENHRY and CDR2 SYGVKD. V lost 6 bases, J lost 3 bases, and 8 bases stayed unmatched. As DNA, the CDR3 is TGTGCCATCAGCCCGACTAGCGGGAGGTCAGGCTACGAGCAGTACTTC. It codes for CAISPTSGRSGYEQYF.

This sequence joins TRBV7-9 and TRBJ2-1; the match to TRBD2 covers 8 bases. CDR1 is SEHNR and CDR2 is FQNEAQ in the germline V gene (reference sequence). V was pared by 4 bases and J by 5 bases, with 4 bases of the junction left unmatched. This CDR3 has 14 residues. The CDR3 spells CASSYWTSHNEQFF. The DNA for the CDR3 is TGTGCCAGCAGCTACTGGACTAGCCACAATGAGCAGTTCTTC.

The chain has TRBV27 and TRBJ2-2, with TRBD1 matching over 9 bases. The V gene end was trimmed by 4 bases and the J gene end by 6 bases; junction bases not matched to a gene: 6. Germline CDR1 reads MNHEY; CDR2 reads SMNVEV (reference sequence). The CDR3 is made up of 15 amino acids. DNA for the CDR3: TGTGCCAGCAGTTCCCCGGGACAGGGCGCCGGGGAGCTGTTTTTT. It specifies CASSSPGQGAGELFF.

Only one count was recorded for this clone. The CDR3 region is CASKIGLAGVDTQYF. CDR3 coding DNA: TGTGCCAGCAAAATTGGGCTAGCGGGAGTAGATACGCAGTATTTT. The rearrangement links TRBV2 to TRBJ2-3; 10 bases agree with TRBD2. The CDR3 has 15 residues. V dropped 7 bases and J dropped 5; count of bases not matched to a gene: 9. Germline V gene sequence: CDR1 SNHLY, CDR2 FYNNEI.

In DNA, the CDR3 is TGTGCCAGCATTTCGACAGGGGCAGGCTACACCTTC. It codes for CASISTGAGYTF. The chain combines TRBV6-6 with TRBJ1-2; the match to TRBD1 covers 8 bases. The V gene's germline CDR1 is MNHNY and CDR2 SVGAGI (reference sequence). This CDR3 contains 12 residues. Germline trimming cut 7 bases from V and 8 bases from J; bases unmatched to any gene: 6.

The chain combines TRBV9 with TRBJ2-2, with 10 bases matching TRBD1. With 3 bases clipped from V and 4 bases from J, the junction kept 6 bases outside the gene matches. CDR1 and CDR2 (germline): SGDLS, YYNGEE. This CDR3 spans 16 amino acids. In DNA, the CDR3 is TGTGCCAGCAGCGACGGACAGGGGGTCGTCACCGGGGAGCTGTTTTTT. Its protein product is CASSDGQGVVTGELFF.

The chain links TRBV15 to TRBJ2-1; 7 nucleotides match TRBD1. The CDR3 runs 16 residues. Germline V gene sequence: CDR1 LNHNV, CDR2 YYDKDF (reference sequence). The V and J ends lost 3 bases and 4 bases, in that order; junction bases with no gene match: 9. CDR3 loop: CATSRVGQLKYNEQFF. The CDR3 DNA follows: TGTGCCACCAGCAGGGTGGGACAGCTGAAATACAATGAGCAGTTCTTC.

This chain links TRBV5-6 with TRBJ1-4; possible D gene TRBD1, 5 bases. With 4 bases removed from V and 7 bases from J, the gap between germline ends came to 17 bases. The CDR3 runs 15 residues. Germline CDR1 and CDR2: SGHDT and YYEEEE. CDR3 nucleotides: TGTGCCAGCAGCCCGGGGCGCTCGGAGGCTGAAAAACTGTTTTTT. Translating it yields CASSPGRSEAEKLFF.

The rearrangement joins TRBV30 to TRBJ1-5, with TRBD1 identical over 7 bases. Looked up from germline, CDR1 is GTSNPN and CDR2 is SVGIG (reference sequence). V gave up 2 bases and J gave up 6 bases; unmatched junction bases: 16. There are 17 residues in the CDR3. Here the CDR3 reads CAWSRGQQIIFGQPQHF. CDR3 sequence (DNA): TGTGCCTGGAGTAGGGGGCAGCAAATTATTTTTGGTCAGCCCCAGCATTTT. Based on the CDR3 plus reference TRBV30 and TRBJ1-5, the full variable domain is SQTIHQWPATLVQPVGSPLSLECTVEGTSNPNLYWYRQAAGRGLQLLFYSVGIGQISSEVPQNLSASRPQDRQFILSSKKLLLSDSGFYLCAWSRGQQIIFGQPQHFGDGTRLSIL.

The rearrangement joins TRBV9 to TRBJ2-5; D may be TRBD1 (6 bases). The J call is doubtful: the DNA matches TRBJ2-7 better. The CDR3 runs 15 residues. Germline V lookup: CDR1 SGDLS, CDR2 YYNGEE. The CDR3 DNA is TGTGCCAGCAGCGTAGAACAGGGTAACGACTACGAGCAGTACTTC. It yields the protein CASSVEQGNDYEQYF.

The chain carries TRBV19 and TRBJ1-5; 8 positions agree with TRBD1. This CDR3 spans 15 amino acids. Germline CDR1 LNHDA, CDR2 SQIVND (reference sequence). V was clipped by 7 bases and J by 6 bases; unmatched bases: 11. The CDR3 reads CASKPRTGPTQPQHF. Here the CDR3 DNA reads TGTGCCAGTAAACCCCGGACAGGGCCGACTCAGCCCCAGCATTTT.

The J gene is TRBJ1-5, the V gene TRBV4-1, with TRBD1 matching over 7 bases. Germline values: CDR1 MGHRA, CDR2 YSYEKL. Unmatched junction bases numbered 8, after V lost 3 bases and J lost 3 bases. The CDR3 runs 16 residues. The CDR3 loop reads CASSQSDRSLNQPQHF. As DNA, the CDR3 is TGCGCCAGCAGCCAGTCGGACAGGTCCCTCAATCAGCCCCAGCATTTT.

The chain joins TRBV13 to TRBJ2-2; the D is unclear. Per the germline V gene, CDR1 is PRHDT and CDR2 is FYEKMQ (reference sequence). The CDR3 totals 15 residues. Trimming took 2 bases from V and 2 from J, leaving 9 bases between them. The DNA of the CDR3 is TGTGCCAGCAGCTTAAAACGGATCAACACCGGGGAGCTGTTTTTT. This codes for CASSLKRINTGELFF.